This T cell receptor beta chain was sequenced in a study of shared clonotypes between healthy human individuals. On this clone itself: As yet, its antigen is unknown.

Data came from immunoSEQ multiplex PCR; TCRdb stores just in-frame clones and leaves some out. The table includes about 2.3 million clones, roughly 90% detected once. Overall study results and limits: Represented diversity (both genetic and exposure-history) was limited by the small number of donors. The authors sampled blood alone, and tissue repertoires likely differ. Some naive CD4 clonotypes, 4% to 6%, turned up in common across a few donors.

The CDR3 loop spans 13 amino acids. The germline CDR1 and CDR2 sequences are SGHTA and FQGNSA. V lost 3 bases to trimming and J lost 1 base, with 6 bases between them. The TCR comes from a man aged 18 to 35 in good health. Some clones in this sample may be carry-over from other donors' samples. The V and J genes are TRBV7-2 and TRBJ1-1; D is uncertain. Sequenced: naive CD4+ T cells from PBMCs. Subset specified: CD45RA+ positively selected. CDR3 nucleotide sequence: TGTGCCAGCAGCTTTTTGCAGAACACTGAAGCTTTCTTT. It translates to CASSFLQNTEAFF.